This is a list of T cell receptor beta chains from one sample in a study of Ad26.COV2.S vaccination and SARS-CoV-2 variants. Sequenced by immunoSEQ multiplex PCR; TCRdb stores in-frame clones only, minus some. The repertoire consists of roughly 400,000 clones, with about 90% occurring once and the leading ten covering less than 4.5%. This material consisted of peripheral blood, taken in a trial of Ad26.COV2.S vaccine versus placebo. The receptors derive from a person aged 18-65 years who received the Ad26.COV2.S COVID-19 vaccine or a placebo. The CDR3 runs from the conserved cysteine through the conserved F or W. The D gene is left open where the match is weak. Clone size appears in some rows only: once, few, many, or a class for an expanded clone.

>NA|TRBV4-1|NA|TRBJ2-5
TGCGCCAGCAGCCAAGATAGCGCCCGTGTGACACCCGAAGAGACCCAGTACTTC
CASSQDSARVTPEETQYF
>NA|TRBV30|TRBD1|TRBJ2-3
TGTGCCTGGGATCCGGACAGGGGCACAGATACGCAGTATTTT
CAWDPDRGTDTQYF
>NA|TRBV28|TRBD2|TRBJ2-5
TGTGCCAGCAGTTCAACCCTAGCGGGAGTAGAGACCCAGTACTTC
CASSSTLAGVETQYF
>NA|TRBV18|NA|TRBJ1-2
TGTGCCAGCTCACCGGACACGTACTATGGCTACACCTTC
CASSPDTYYGYTF
>NA|TRBV23-1|NA|TRBJ2-7
TGCGCCAGCAGTCAATCCCGGGGGAGGGACAAGGGGATTTACGAGCAGTACTTC
CASSQSRGRDKGIYEQYF
>NA|TRBV7-9|NA|TRBJ2-1
TGTGCCAGCAGCTTAAGCTCCTACAATGAGCAGTTCTTC
CASSLSSYNEQFF
>NA|TRBV5-4|TRBD2|TRBJ2-1
TGTGCCAGCAGCCCACGGGGGGGACTCACCTTTAGTGAGCAGTTCTTC
CASSPRGGLTFSEQFF
>NA|TRBV27|NA|TRBJ2-7
TGTGCCAGCAGTCCGGCTGGGGGGACCTACGAGCAGTACTTC
CASSPAGGTYEQYF
>NA|TRBV7-9|NA|TRBJ2-7
TGTGCCAGCAGGTGGGGGCGTGACGAGCAGTACTTC
CASRWGRDEQYF
>NA|TRBV13|TRBD2|TRBJ2-1
TGTGCCAGCAGCCCGGAAGCGGGAAAGCTCTACAATGAGCAGTTCTTC
CASSPEAGKLYNEQFF
>NA|TRBV7-9|NA|TRBJ2-6
TGTGCCAGCAGCCAAGCATCCGGGTCTGGGGCCAACGTCCTGACTTTC
CASSQASGSGANVLTF
>NA|TRBV7-8|TRBD1|TRBJ2-3
TGTGCCAGCAGCTTAAGTTCGGGACAGGGTGTAGATACGCAGTATTTT
CASSLSSGQGVDTQYF
>NA|TRBV28|TRBD1|TRBJ1-2
TGTGCCAGCAGTGGATTGGACAGGGTGCTGGTTGGCTACACCTTC
CASSGLDRVLVGYTF
>NA|TRBV6-1|NA|TRBJ2-7
TGTGCCAGCAGTGAGCAGGGCCCCTACGAGCAGTACTTC
CASSEQGPYEQYF
>NA|TRBV27|NA|TRBJ2-2
TGTGCCAGCAGTTTAAGGGGACAGAACACCGGGGAGCTGTTTTTT
CASSLRGQNTGELFF
>NA|TRBV24-1|NA|TRBJ2-2
TGTGCCACCAGTGATTTCAGGACTAGAGGGGGACAAGGGGAGCTGTTTTTT
CATSDFRTRGGQGELFF
>NA|TRBV19|NA|TRBJ2-1
TGTGCCAGTAGTATATTAGGGAGCTCCTACAATGAGCAGTTCTTC
CASSILGSSYNEQFF
>NA|TRBV27|TRBD2|TRBJ2-1
TGTGCCAGCAGTTTCCTAACCGGGACTAGCGGGAGCGGGCAGTTCTTC
CASSFLTGTSGSGQFF
>NA|TRBV4-3|TRBD2|TRBJ2-1
TGCGCCAGCAGCCAAGACCAGATAACTAGCGGGATCGTAAGTGAGTACAATGAGCAGTTCTTC
CASSQDQITSGIVSEYNEQFF
>NA|TRBV27|TRBD1|TRBJ1-2
TGTGCCAGCAGTTTATCCTGGGACAGAATCAATGGCTACACCTTC
CASSLSWDRINGYTF
>once|TRBV7-3|NA|TRBJ1-2
TGTGCCAGCAGCCAAGCGGCAGGCAGTAATTATGGCTACACCTTC
CASSQAAGSNYGYTF
>NA|TRBV7-2|TRBD2|TRBJ2-3
TGTGCCAGCAGCCCCCGGACTAGAATCCCGCCTAGCACAGATACGCAGTATTTT
CASSPRTRIPPSTDTQYF
>NA|TRBV20-1|NA|TRBJ1-1
TGCAGTGCCAGAAACACTGAAGCTTTCTTT
CSARNTEAFF
>NA|TRBV11-2|NA|TRBJ2-3
TGTGCCAGCAGCTCTTCTCCGATCGATACGCAGTATTTT
CASSSSPIDTQYF
>NA|TRBV6-1|NA|TRBJ1-5
TGTGCCAGCAGTGAAGTAAGTCAGCCCCAGCATTTT
CASSEVSQPQHF
>NA|TRBV6-5|NA|TRBJ2-2
TGTGCCAGCAGTCCCAGCGAGTGGGGCACCGGGGAGCTGTTTTTT
CASSPSEWGTGELFF
>NA|TRBV27|TRBD1|TRBJ1-5
TGTGCCAGCAATAGACAGGGGGCCGACCAGCCCCAGCATTTT
CASNRQGADQPQHF
>NA|TRBV4-2|NA|TRBJ1-4
TGTGCCAGCAGCCAAGATCTATCCGAAAAACTGTTTTTT
CASSQDLSEKLFF
>once|TRBV7-6|NA|TRBJ2-1
TGTGCCAGCAGCTCGCCGGGACAGTCTAGCGGCCCCCTCTACAATGAGCAGTTCTTC
CASSSPGQSSGPLYNEQFF
>NA|TRBV14|TRBD2|TRBJ2-1
TGTGCCAGCAGCCAAGTAGCGGGGGCCTACAATGAGCAGTTCTTC
CASSQVAGAYNEQFF
>NA|TRBV27|NA|TRBJ2-7
TGTGCCAGCGGGGCGTCCTACGAGCAGTACTTC
CASGASYEQYF
>NA|TRBV5-1|NA|TRBJ2-1
TGCGCCAGCAGCTTGGAGGCCCCCAATGAGCAGTTCTTC
CASSLEAPNEQFF
>NA|TRBV4-3|NA|TRBJ1-3
TGCGCCAGCAGCCACCCCTTGGAGGGGGAGGTAAACACCATATATTTT
CASSHPLEGEVNTIYF
>NA|TRBV30|NA|TRBJ1-4
TGTGCCTGGAGCCCCGGGGATGGAAGGGGAAATGAAAAACTGTTTTTT
CAWSPGDGRGNEKLFF
>NA|TRBV5-6|NA|TRBJ1-1
TGTGCCAGCAGCTTGGCAGGGCAGAACACTGAAGCTTTCTTT
CASSLAGQNTEAFF
>NA|TRBV6-4|TRBD2|TRBJ2-3
TGTGCCACCCGGGAGGGCCGAACAGATACGCAGTATTTT
CATREGRTDTQYF
>NA|TRBV9|NA|TRBJ2-5
TGTGCCAGCAGCGGGTCAGGGCAAGAGACCCAGTACTTC
CASSGSGQETQYF
>NA|TRBV6-5|NA|TRBJ1-4
TGTGCCAGCAGTTACTGGCGGGGGATGAGAAGTGAAAAACTGTTTTTT
CASSYWRGMRSEKLFF
>NA|TRBV28|NA|TRBJ1-6
TGTGCCAGCAGTTTCGCGGTTTCACCCCTCCACTTT
CASSFAVSPLHF
>NA|TRBV2|NA|TRBJ2-5
TGTGCCAGCAGTGAGCGGGAGACCCAGTACTTC
CASSERETQYF
>once|TRBV13|NA|TRBJ2-7
TGTGCCAGCAGCTTGGGGTCGGGGATCTCCTACGAGCAGTACTTC
CASSLGSGISYEQYF
>NA|TRBV14|NA|TRBJ2-4
TGTGCCAGCAGCCAAGATCGCGGTTCAGGAAACATTCAGTACTTC
CASSQDRGSGNIQYF
>NA|TRBV25-1|NA|TRBJ2-1
TGTGCCAGCCGATGGAATGAGCAGTTCTTC
CASRWNEQFF
>NA|TRBV6-1|NA|TRBJ2-7
TGTGCCAGCAGTGAAGGGGACCGCCGCTACGAGCAGTACTTC
CASSEGDRRYEQYF
>NA|TRBV18|TRBD1|TRBJ2-3
TGTGCCAGCTCATCCTCAGGGGGTGGAACAGATACGCAGTATTTT
CASSSSGGGTDTQYF
>NA|TRBV18|NA|TRBJ2-5
TGTGCCAGCTCACAGGGGCTAGCCGGCACCCAGTACTTC
CASSQGLAGTQYF